The clone carrying this TCR beta chain was found many times. The sample belongs to a study of response to subunit inactivated influenza vaccine. TCRdb passed the RT-PCR reads through MiXCR, listing each CDR3 protein once. The sample lists 500,000 to 550,000 distinct CDR3 sequences, less than 25% occurring once. This CDR3 comprises 12 residues. V was cut by 6 bases and J by 0 bases, with 9 bases left in between. The germline V gene has CDR1 SQVTM and CDR2 ANQGSEA. Separately, the same data were catalogued under a study of T cells expressing NK-cell markers. As that report states: Scientists made TCR beta cDNA using 5'RACE template switching with UMIs.

This TCR derives from a man aged 45-65 years who received an inactivated influenza vaccine. V gene TRBV29-1 combines with J gene TRBJ2-7, with a weak D call TRBD1 (5 bases). The sequences come from CD4+ T cells sorted from PBMCs, collected 12 days after vaccination. The CDR3 nucleotides are TGCAGCGTCGGCAGGGACTCCTACGAGCAGTACTTC. Its translation: CSVGRDSYEQYF.